The 5 T cell receptor beta chains below all came from one sample that was sequenced in a study of regulatory T cells in long-lasting Graves disease (dated by TCRdb to about 2021). What this sample's time point label stands for: persistent/refractory GD, antithyroid drugs over 5 years with positive TRAb. For both TCR sequencing and RNA sequencing, RNA was extracted from PBMCs using TRIzol. Library generation was performed with multiplex PCR. Sequencing relied on an Illumina HiSeq 4000. To build TCR beta libraries, CDR3 regions were amplified by Arm-PCR using iRepertoire HTBI primers. TCRdb handled the public reads itself, with Q25 trimming in fastp and clone calling in MiXCR, and kept productive beta chains. Here each entry gathers all rows of one CDR3 protein and keeps the most common genes and DNA. The sample records over 350,000 distinct CDR3 sequences, under 25% of which are singletons. Less than 25% of the sample comes from the top ten.

The sequences come from peripheral blood mononuclear cells (PBMCs), collected when the disease was refractory, from a patient treated with antithyroid drugs. The receptors come from a female donor with Graves disease.

This clonotype came up a few times. One junction end disagrees with the germline gene, perhaps due to a read error. The V and J genes are TRBV27 and TRBJ1-5; D is undetermined. CDR1 is MNHEY, CDR2 SMNVEV, per germline (reference sequence). The CDR3 totals 13 residues. The CDR3 nucleotides read TGTGCCGGCAGTTTAAAAAACAATCAGCCCCAGCATTTT. Translation gives CAGSLKNNQPQHF.

As concerns this clonotype: A much larger clonotype is one base distant, so this may be a read error. Lacking the conserved final phenylalanine or tryptophan, this CDR3 likely reflects a read error. This chain joins TRBV20-1 and TRBJ1-1; the D gene is possibly TRBD1 (6 bases). The CDR3 runs 14 residues. Trimming stripped 3 bases from V and 5 bases from J, with 16 bases between. Germline CDR1 DFQATT, CDR2 SNEGSKA (reference sequence). Here the CDR3 reads CSARYQGGGTEAFS. CDR3 DNA sequence: TGCAGTGCTAGGTACCAGGGAGGGGGAACTGAAGCTTTCTCT.

Comment on this clonotype: A far larger clone is one nucleotide away, so this likely arose from a read error. The chain has TRBV7-2 and TRBJ2-4; the D is unclear. TRBJ2-5 explains the end of the DNA better; the J call may be wrong. CDR1 and CDR2 from the germline V gene are SGHTA and FQGNSA. CDR3 length: 12 amino acids. The CDR3 protein is CASSLLPETQYF. DNA for the CDR3: TGTGCCAGCAGCTTACTCCCAGAGACCCAGTACTTC.

Of note for this clonotype: This could be a read error, since a much larger clone is one nucleotide away. The CDR3 ends on some other residue instead of the conserved phenylalanine or tryptophan, so this is likely a read error. DNA for the CDR3: TGTGCCAGTAGTCTGGGGACTAGCGGTACGACGGGGGAGCTGTTTCTT. Translating it yields CASSLGTSGTTGELFL. This chain connects TRBV19 to TRBJ2-2, with TRBD2 matching 11 bases. Germline V gene lookup returns CDR1 LNHDA and CDR2 SQIVND (reference sequence). The CDR3 sequence is 16 residues long. J was trimmed by 8 bases and V by 5 bases; bases with no gene match: 10.

This clonotype was counted a few times. The chain is built from TRBV29-1 and TRBJ1-5; D unclear. CDR3 length equals 13 residues. V was cut by 2 bases and J by 6 bases, with 11 bases left in between. The germline V gene encodes CDR1 SQVTM and CDR2 ANQGSEA. The CDR3 bases are TGCAGCGTTGAAACGGCCACCGGTCAGCCCCAGCATTTT. Amino acids: CSVETATGQPQHF.